Listed below are T cell receptor beta chains from one sample, sequenced in a study of metastatic and nonmetastatic thyroid tumors. TCRdb re-clonotyped the PCR reads through MiXCR. The sample has roughly 15,000 clones, under 25% seen once. The sample consisted of adjacent normal tissue. The receptors were sampled from a female donor with papillary thyroid cancer or a benign thyroid nodule (not recorded which). Some clones in this sample may be carry-over from other donors' samples. CDR3s include the opening cysteine and the closing phenylalanine or tryptophan. The D gene is left open where the match is weak. Only some rows state a clone size, as once, few, many or a class for expanded clones.

clone_size	v_call	d_call	j_call	cdr3_nt	cdr3_aa
many	TRBV12-3/TRBV12-4	.	TRBJ1-1	TGTGCCAGCGAGCCCCAGGGGAGAAACACTGAAGCTTTCTTT	CASEPQGRNTEAFF
.	TRBV5-1	.	TRBJ2-5	TGCGCCAGCAGCCCGAGGCAGGGACCTGAGACCCAGTACTTC	CASSPRQGPETQYF
few	TRBV5-1	.	TRBJ2-1	TGCGCCAGCAGCTTGGCGGGCAGTACCTACAATGAGCAGTTCTTC	CASSLAGSTYNEQFF
.	TRBV9	.	TRBJ1-3	TGTGCCAGCAGCGTAGAGGGGGGAAACACCATATATTTT	CASSVEGGNTIYF
.	TRBV30	.	TRBJ1-4	TGTGCCTGGGCGAAACCCTCTGGGGGGTCGCGGACTAATGAAAAACTGTTTTTT	CAWAKPSGGSRTNEKLFF
few	TRBV2	TRBD1	TRBJ2-5	TGTGCCAGCAGTGAAACCAGTGGACAGGGGGCTGAGACCCAGTACTTC	CASSETSGQGAETQYF
.	TRBV29-1	.	TRBJ2-7	TGCAGCGTACCCCCCCCAGATTTCGAGCAGTACTTC	CSVPPPDFEQYF
.	TRBV28	.	TRBJ2-7	TGTGCCAGCAGTACAACAGGGTCCTACGAGCAGTACTTC	CASSTTGSYEQYF
.	TRBV6-5	.	TRBJ1-1	TGTGCCAGCAGTTATTCTTTCAGGCTGAACACTGAAGCTTTCTTT	CASSYSFRLNTEAFF
.	TRBV20-1	TRBD1	TRBJ2-1	TGCAGTGCTCTCGGGGTGGGCGACAGGGGCGTCTCCTACAATGAGCAGTTCTTC	CSALGVGDRGVSYNEQFF
.	TRBV11-2	.	TRBJ2-7	TGTGCCAGCAGCCCCCGGCCAGGGCCCTACGAGCAGTACTTC	CASSPRPGPYEQYF
few	TRBV20-1	.	TRBJ2-7	TGCAGTGCTAGCCCCCCCAGTGCAACCTACGAGCAGTACTTC	CSASPPSATYEQYF
.	TRBV27	TRBD2	TRBJ2-1	TGTGCCAGCAGTTTTCTAGCGGGAGCGATGTCTAATGAGCAGTTCTTC	CASSFLAGAMSNEQFF
few	TRBV28	.	TRBJ1-3	TGTGCCAGCAGTTCCAGTAGGATAGGCACCATATATTTT	CASSSSRIGTIYF
.	TRBV12-3/TRBV12-4	.	TRBJ2-3	TGTGCCAGCAGTTTTCTCCGAGATACGCAGTATTTT	CASSFLRDTQYF
once	TRBV20-1	.	TRBJ2-7	TGCAGTGCTAGAGTGGGGACAAGGACATCCGAGGGCTACGAGCAGTACTTC	CSARVGTRTSEGYEQYF
few	TRBV11-2	TRBD1	TRBJ1-2	TGTGCCAGCAGCTTAGAACGAACAGGGGGCCTTGGCTACACCTTC	CASSLERTGGLGYTF
.	TRBV24-1	TRBD1	TRBJ2-1	TGTGCCACCAGCCGGGACAGGGGTTTTGATGAGCAGTTCTTC	CATSRDRGFDEQFF
many	TRBV12-3/TRBV12-4	TRBD2	TRBJ2-7	TGTGCCAGCAGTTTATTCCCAGCGGGGCCGTCCTACGAGCAGTACTTC	CASSLFPAGPSYEQYF
.	TRBV29-1	TRBD2	TRBJ2-5	TGCAGCGTTGGTCTGGGGGGAGGGGTGAGAGAGACCCAGTACTTC	CSVGLGGGVRETQYF
few	TRBV6-5	.	TRBJ1-3	TGTGCCAGCAGTTACTCGGGCAGGGGTGGAAACACCATATATTTT	CASSYSGRGGNTIYF
.	TRBV20-1	TRBD1	TRBJ2-3	TGCAGTGCTAGAACCAAGGGGCAGGGGGGCACAGATACGCAGTATTTT	CSARTKGQGGTDTQYF
few	TRBV27	.	TRBJ2-6	TGTGCCAGCAGTCTAGCACCCGACTCTGGGGCCAACGTCCTGACTTTC	CASSLAPDSGANVLTF
.	TRBV20-1	.	TRBJ2-3	TGCAGTGCTAGAAGTGCAGGGGCCCGAGTAACAGATACGCAGTATTTT	CSARSAGARVTDTQYF
.	TRBV6-2/TRBV6-3	.	TRBJ2-1	TGTGCCAGCAGTTACTCGATAGGCTCCTACAATGAGCAGTTCTTC	CASSYSIGSYNEQFF
.	TRBV5-1	TRBD2	TRBJ2-1	TGCGCCAGCAGCTCCGGACTAGCGGGATGGGAGCAGTTCTTC	CASSSGLAGWEQFF
.	TRBV20-1	.	TRBJ1-1	TGCAGTGCTCGCCCCGGGGCGAGAAACACTGAAGCTTTCTTT	CSARPGARNTEAFF
few	TRBV11-1	.	TRBJ1-1	TGTGCCAGCAGCTTAGGGTTATACGGGGAAGGGCGAACTGAAGCTTTCTTT	CASSLGLYGEGRTEAFF
few	TRBV6-4	TRBD1	TRBJ2-2	TGTGCCAGCAGATGGGGGACAGGGAGGGTTACCGGGGAGCTGTTTTTT	CASRWGTGRVTGELFF
.	TRBV20-1	TRBD2	TRBJ2-7	TGCAGTGCTAGAAGGGGGGGGACTAGAGGCGAGCAGTACTTC	CSARRGGTRGEQYF
.	TRBV5-5	.	TRBJ2-1	TGTGCCAGCAGCGGGGGGACAGCCTACAATGAGCAGTTCTTC	CASSGGTAYNEQFF
.	TRBV7-3	TRBD1	TRBJ2-3	TGTGCCAGCAGCCTCCGACAGGGAGTGAGAGATACGCAGTATTTT	CASSLRQGVRDTQYF
.	TRBV12-3/TRBV12-4	.	TRBJ2-3	TGTGCCAGCAGTTTTACAGGGACCACAGATACGCAGTATTTT	CASSFTGTTDTQYF
.	TRBV5-4	.	TRBJ1-4	TGTGCCAGCAGCTCGGGGGGGCCAGCTAATGAAAAACTGTTTTTT	CASSSGGPANEKLFF
few	TRBV19	TRBD1	TRBJ2-2	TGTGCCAGTAGCGGACAGGTAGTAGTCGGGGAGCTGTTTTTT	CASSGQVVVGELFF
.	TRBV20-1	.	TRBJ1-6	TGCAGTGCTAGAGCCCCGCCAGGAGTCGATTCACCCCTCCACTTT	CSARAPPGVDSPLHF
.	TRBV7-2	.	TRBJ1-3	TGTGCCAGCAGCTTAGCGGGGAATTCTGGAAACACCATATATTTT	CASSLAGNSGNTIYF
.	TRBV27	TRBD1	TRBJ2-1	TGTGCCAGCAGTACCAGACAGGGTCAGCAGTTCTTC	CASSTRQGQQFF
.	TRBV24-1	TRBD2	TRBJ2-3	TGTGCCACCAGTGATTCTGGACTAGCGGGAGGGGGAACTAGCACAGATACGCAGTATTTT	CATSDSGLAGGGTSTDTQYF
few	TRBV12-3/TRBV12-4	.	TRBJ1-1	TGTGCCAGCAGTTTATCAGGGAACACTGAAGCTTTCTTT	CASSLSGNTEAFF
.	TRBV27	.	TRBJ1-6	TGTGCCAGCAGTTTTACAGGGATTTCACCCCTCCACTTT	CASSFTGISPLHF
.	TRBV6-2/TRBV6-3	TRBD2	TRBJ2-1	TGTGCCAGCCCCAACCATAGCGGGAGTCTTTTCAATGAGCAGTTCTTC	CASPNHSGSLFNEQFF
.	TRBV4-1	.	TRBJ2-7	TGCGCCAGCAGCCAAGCGCTGAGCCACAGGTACGAGCAGTACTTC	CASSQALSHRYEQYF
few	TRBV11-1	TRBD2	TRBJ2-5	TGTGCCAGCAGCTTAGCGTTTCGAGCCGGGAACGGGAGGCAAGAGACCCAGTACTTC	CASSLAFRAGNGRQETQYF
.	TRBV18	.	TRBJ1-6	TGTGCCAGCTCACCGGCCAGCGGAAATTCACCCCTCCACTTT	CASSPASGNSPLHF
.	TRBV5-5	.	TRBJ1-3	TGTGCCAGCAGCTTCCAGGGAGACACCATATATTTT	CASSFQGDTIYF
.	TRBV3-1	.	TRBJ1-1	TGTGCCAGCAGCCAACAGGGGCTTGAACTGGAAGCTTTCTTT	CASSQQGLELEAFF
.	TRBV11-2	.	TRBJ2-1	TGTGCCAGCAGCTCCTACCTACTACCGAGCTCCTACAATGAGCAGTTCTTC	CASSSYLLPSSYNEQFF
.	TRBV5-1	TRBD1	TRBJ2-7	TGCGCCAGCAGCTTGGCTACGGGACAGGGACACGAGCAGTACTTC	CASSLATGQGHEQYF
.	TRBV9	TRBD2	TRBJ2-3	TGTGCCAGCAGCGCCCCAGCTAGCGGGGGGACTAGCACAGATACGCAGTATTTT	CASSAPASGGTSTDTQYF
.	TRBV2	TRBD2	TRBJ2-3	TGTGCCAGCAGAGGTAGCGGGATGTCAGATACGCAGTATTTT	CASRGSGMSDTQYF
.	TRBV11-2	TRBD1	TRBJ1-1	TGTGCCAGCAGCCCCGAGACAGGGACTCTCCACTTC	CASSPETGTLHF
.	TRBV7-3	TRBD1	TRBJ2-7	TGTGCCAGCAGCTTAGGACAGGGGGCGGGCTACGAGCAGTACTTC	CASSLGQGAGYEQYF
few	TRBV6-1	.	TRBJ1-1	TGTGCCAGCAGTGCAACCAGGAGCACTGAAGCTTTCTTT	CASSATRSTEAFF